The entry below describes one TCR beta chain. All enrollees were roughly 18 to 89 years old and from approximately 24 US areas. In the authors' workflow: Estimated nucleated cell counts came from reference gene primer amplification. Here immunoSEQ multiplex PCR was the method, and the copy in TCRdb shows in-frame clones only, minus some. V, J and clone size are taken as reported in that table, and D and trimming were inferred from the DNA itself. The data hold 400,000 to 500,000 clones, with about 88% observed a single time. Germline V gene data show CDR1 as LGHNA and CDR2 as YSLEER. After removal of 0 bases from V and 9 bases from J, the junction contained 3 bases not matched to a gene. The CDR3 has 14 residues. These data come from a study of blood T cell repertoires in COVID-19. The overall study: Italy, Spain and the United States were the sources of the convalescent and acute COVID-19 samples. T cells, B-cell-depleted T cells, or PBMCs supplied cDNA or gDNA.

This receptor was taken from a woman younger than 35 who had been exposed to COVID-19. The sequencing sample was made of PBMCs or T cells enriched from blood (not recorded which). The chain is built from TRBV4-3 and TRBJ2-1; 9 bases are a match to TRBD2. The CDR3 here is CASSQERGGGEQFF. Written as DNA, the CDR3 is TGCGCCAGCAGCCAAGAGCGGGGGGGCGGTGAGCAGTTCTTC.